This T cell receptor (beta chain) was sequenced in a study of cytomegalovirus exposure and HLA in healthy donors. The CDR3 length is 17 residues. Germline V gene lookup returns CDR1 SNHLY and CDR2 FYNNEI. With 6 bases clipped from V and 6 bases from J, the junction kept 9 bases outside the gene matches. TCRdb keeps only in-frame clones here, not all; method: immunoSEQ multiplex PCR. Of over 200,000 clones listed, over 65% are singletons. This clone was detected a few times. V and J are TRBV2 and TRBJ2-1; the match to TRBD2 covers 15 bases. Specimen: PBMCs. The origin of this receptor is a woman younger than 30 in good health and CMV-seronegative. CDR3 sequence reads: CASSGLAGGSGANEQFF. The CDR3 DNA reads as TGTGCCAGCAGCGGACTAGCGGGAGGGTCAGGGGCCAATGAGCAGTTCTTC. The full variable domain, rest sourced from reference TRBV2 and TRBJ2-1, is EPEVTQTPSHQVTQMGQEVILRCVPISNHLYFYWYRQILGQKVEFLVSFYNNEISEKSEIFDDQFSVERPDGSNFTLKIRSTKLEDSAMYFCASSGLAGGSGANEQFFGPGTRLTVL.